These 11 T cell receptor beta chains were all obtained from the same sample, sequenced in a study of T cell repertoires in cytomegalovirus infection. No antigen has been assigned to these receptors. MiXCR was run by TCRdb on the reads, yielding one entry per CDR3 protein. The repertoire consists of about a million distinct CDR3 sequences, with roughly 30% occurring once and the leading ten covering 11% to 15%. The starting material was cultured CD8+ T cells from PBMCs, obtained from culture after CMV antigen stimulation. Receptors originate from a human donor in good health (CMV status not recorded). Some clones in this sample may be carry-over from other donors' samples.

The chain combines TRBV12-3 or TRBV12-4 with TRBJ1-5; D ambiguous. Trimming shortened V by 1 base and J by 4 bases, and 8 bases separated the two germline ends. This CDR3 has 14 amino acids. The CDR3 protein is CASSLEGQNQPQHF. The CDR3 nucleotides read TGTGCCAGCAGTTTAGAGGGCCAGAATCAGCCCCAGCATTTT.

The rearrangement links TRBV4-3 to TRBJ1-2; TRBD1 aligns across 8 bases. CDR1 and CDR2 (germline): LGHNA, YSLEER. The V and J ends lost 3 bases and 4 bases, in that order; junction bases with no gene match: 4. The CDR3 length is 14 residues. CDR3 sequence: CASSHPTGGYGYTF. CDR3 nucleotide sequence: TGCGCCAGCAGCCATCCCACAGGGGGCTATGGCTACACCTTC.

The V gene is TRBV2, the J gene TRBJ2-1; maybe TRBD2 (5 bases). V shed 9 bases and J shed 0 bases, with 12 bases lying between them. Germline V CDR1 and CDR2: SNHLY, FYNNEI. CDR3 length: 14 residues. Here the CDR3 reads CARNEGGSYNEQFF. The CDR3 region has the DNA TGTGCCAGAAACGAAGGAGGCTCCTACAATGAGCAGTTCTTC.

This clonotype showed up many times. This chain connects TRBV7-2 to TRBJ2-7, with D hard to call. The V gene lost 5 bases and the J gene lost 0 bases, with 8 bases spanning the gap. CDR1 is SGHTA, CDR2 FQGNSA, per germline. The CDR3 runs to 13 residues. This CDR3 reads CASSRPPSYEQYV. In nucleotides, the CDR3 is TGTGCCAGCAGCCGCCCGCCCTCCTACGAGCAGTACGTC.

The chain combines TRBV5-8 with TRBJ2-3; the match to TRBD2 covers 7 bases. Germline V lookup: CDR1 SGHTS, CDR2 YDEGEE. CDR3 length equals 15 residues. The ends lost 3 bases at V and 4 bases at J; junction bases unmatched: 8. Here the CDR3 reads CASSSREHFADTQYF. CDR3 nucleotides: TGTGCCAGCAGCTCGCGGGAGCACTTCGCAGATACGCAGTATTTT.

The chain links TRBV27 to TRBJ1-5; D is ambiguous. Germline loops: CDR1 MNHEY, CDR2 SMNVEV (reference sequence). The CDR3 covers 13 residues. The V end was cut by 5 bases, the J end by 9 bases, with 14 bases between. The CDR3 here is CASSPPGFWPQHF. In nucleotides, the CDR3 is TGTGCCAGCAGTCCCCCAGGTTTCTGGCCCCAGCATTTT.

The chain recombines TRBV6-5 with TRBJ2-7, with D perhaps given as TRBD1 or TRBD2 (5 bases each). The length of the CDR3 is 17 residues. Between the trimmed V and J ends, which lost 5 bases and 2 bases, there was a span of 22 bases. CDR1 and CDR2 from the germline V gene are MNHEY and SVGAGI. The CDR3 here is CASSHRDRQVIAYEQYF. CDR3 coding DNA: TGTGCCAGCAGTCACCGGGACCGTCAAGTAATTGCCTACGAGCAGTACTTC.

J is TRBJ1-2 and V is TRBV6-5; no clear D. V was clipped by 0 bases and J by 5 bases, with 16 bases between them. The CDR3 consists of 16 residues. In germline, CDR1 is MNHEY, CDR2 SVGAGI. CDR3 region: CASSYSITYSNYGYTF. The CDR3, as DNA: TGTGCCAGCAGTTACTCGATCACTTACAGTAATTATGGCTACACCTTC.

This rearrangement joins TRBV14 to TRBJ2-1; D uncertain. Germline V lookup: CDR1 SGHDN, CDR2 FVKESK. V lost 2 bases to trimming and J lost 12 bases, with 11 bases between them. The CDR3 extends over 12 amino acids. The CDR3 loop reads CASSQLRKVQFF. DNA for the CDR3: TGTGCCAGCAGCCAACTCAGGAAGGTGCAGTTCTTC.

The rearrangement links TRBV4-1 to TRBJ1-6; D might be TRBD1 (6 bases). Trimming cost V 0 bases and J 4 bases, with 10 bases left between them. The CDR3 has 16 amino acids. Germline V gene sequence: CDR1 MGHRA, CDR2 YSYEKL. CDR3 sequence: CASSQDSGQYNSPLHF. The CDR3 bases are TGCGCCAGCAGCCAAGATAGTGGACAGTATAATTCACCCCTCCACTTT.

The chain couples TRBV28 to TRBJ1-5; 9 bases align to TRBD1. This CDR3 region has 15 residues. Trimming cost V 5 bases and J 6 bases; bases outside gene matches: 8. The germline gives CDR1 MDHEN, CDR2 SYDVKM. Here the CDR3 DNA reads TGTGCCAGCAGTCCACTAGGGACAGGGACTCAGCCCCAGCATTTT. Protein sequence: CASSPLGTGTQPQHF.